These 22 T cell receptor beta chains originate from one sample sequenced in a study of CXCR3-negative and CXCR3-positive naive CD8 T cells. Notes on the study in general: The TRB CDR3s that CXCR3-positive naive cells carried were more hydrophobic than those of CXCR3-negative naive cells.

Carrying UMI labels, the TRB cDNA libraries were prepared through 5' RACE. For each CDR3 protein, TCRdb gives one entry from its re-call of the 5' RACE reads, without DNA. The specimen's table records approximately 5,300 distinct CDR3 sequences. Their antigens remain unidentified. Sequencing input: naive CXCR3+ CD8+ T cells from blood. The subset denotes: CD45RO-CCR7+CD27+CD95- naive CD8+ T cells expressing CXCR3 (TNR3+). These receptors all come from a human donor in good health. Some clones in this sample may be carry-over from other donors' samples.

The chain is built from TRBV2 and TRBJ2-7; without DNA, the TCRdb call of TRBD1 cannot be checked. Germline V gene lookup returns CDR1 SNHLY and CDR2 FYNNEI. This CDR3 contains 15 residues. CDR3 protein: CASSDGRGRVYEQYF.

Frequency places this clonotype as medium-sized. The chain joins TRBV29-1 to TRBJ1-1; TCRdb lists TRBD1, though no DNA is available to test this call. Germline V lookup: CDR1 SQVTM, CDR2 ANQGSEA. The CDR3 is made up of 16 amino acids. This CDR3 reads CSVQGGSGIKYTEAFF.

This clonotype is labeled medium-sized (0.01 to 0.1%) based on frequency. The CDR3 spells CSAIAGVRAYEQYF. This chain links TRBV20-1 with TRBJ2-7; the TCRdb D gene call, TRBD2, has no DNA to confirm it. Germline V gives CDR1 DFQATT, CDR2 SNEGSKA (reference sequence). This CDR3 comprises 14 residues.

This rearrangement joins TRBV5-1 to TRBJ2-7; TCRdb's assignment of TRBD1 cannot be checked, as there is no DNA. Germline V lookup: CDR1 SGHRS, CDR2 YFSETQ. The CDR3 has 14 residues. The CDR3: CASSFEDRTYEQYF.

The chain joins TRBV27 to TRBJ2-1; as DNA is missing, the TRBD2 call by TCRdb cannot be tested. This CDR3 comprises 15 residues. Germline assignment: CDR1 MNHEY and CDR2 SMNVEV (reference sequence). CDR3 protein: CASSRRDSSYNEQFF.

V gene TRBV4-1 combines with J gene TRBJ2-1; TCRdb's D call of TRBD2 is untestable without DNA. Germline V gives CDR1 MGHRA, CDR2 YSYEKL. The CDR3 has 14 residues. CDR3 protein: CASSQGGIANEQFF.

The genes are TRBV29-1 and TRBJ2-1. Germline V gene data show CDR1 as SQVTM and CDR2 as ANQGSEA. CDR3 length: 13 amino acids. The CDR3 loop is CSVEANSYNEQFF.

According to its frequency, this clonotype is medium-sized (0.01 to 0.1%). The chain couples TRBV20-1 to TRBJ2-7; TCRdb reports TRBD2, a call that lacks DNA to check it against. The CDR3 has 13 residues. Germline V lookup: CDR1 DFQATT, CDR2 SNEGSKA (reference sequence). CDR3: CSALAGSSYEQYF.

V and J are TRBV4-1 and TRBJ1-1; TCRdb names TRBD1, which stays unverified in the absence of DNA. Per the germline V gene, CDR1 is MGHRA and CDR2 is YSYEKL. The CDR3 length is 13 residues. This CDR3 reads CASSQGTAPEAFF.

V and J are TRBV13 and TRBJ2-7; TCRdb returns TRBD1, unconfirmable since there is no DNA. This CDR3 spans 13 amino acids. From germline, CDR1 is PRHDT and CDR2 FYEKMQ (reference sequence). This CDR3 is CASSPTSGQEQYF. Supplemented by reference TRBV13 and TRBJ2-7, the full variable domain reads AAGVIQSPRHLIKEKRETATLKCYPIPRHDTVYWYQQGPGQDPQFLISFYEKMQSDKGSIPDRFSAQQFSDYHSELNMSSLELGDSALYFCASSPTSGQEQYFGPGTRLTVT.

This clonotype is called large (0.1 to 1%) based on its frequency. CDR3 protein: CASSLESGQGLQETQYF. This chain uses TRBV5-6 with TRBJ2-5; checking the TCRdb D call of TRBD1 is not possible without DNA. Germline V gene lookup returns CDR1 SGHDT and CDR2 YYEEEE. The CDR3 contains 17 residues.

This chain uses TRBV7-2 with TRBJ1-4; TCRdb lists TRBD1, though no DNA is available to test this call. CDR1 and CDR2 from the germline V gene are SGHTA and FQGNSA. The CDR3 loop spans 15 amino acids. CDR3 region: CASSWGAGTDEKLFF.

The V gene is TRBV5-1, the J gene TRBJ1-2; TCRdb lists TRBD1, though no DNA is available to test this call. Germline CDR1 is SGHRS and CDR2 is YFSETQ. This CDR3 has 14 amino acids. The CDR3 loop reads CASSLGGTHYGYTF. The variable domain in full, with the rest retrieved from reference TRBV5-1 and TRBJ1-2, is KAGVTQTPRYLIKTRGQQVTLSCSPISGHRSVSWYQQTPGQGLQFLFEYFSETQRNKGNFPGRFSGRQFSNSRSEMNVSTLELGDSALYLCASSLGGTHYGYTFGSGTRLTVV.

This chain joins TRBV7-9 and TRBJ2-1. The CDR3 has 15 residues. Germline CDR1 and CDR2: SEHNR and FQNEAQ (reference sequence). CDR3 sequence reads: CASSSSGSPYNEQFF.

Its frequency marks this clonotype as medium-sized. The chain is built from TRBV28 and TRBJ2-1; the D gene TCRdb calls, TRBD1, cannot be checked with no DNA. The V gene's germline CDR1 is MDHEN and CDR2 SYDVKM. This CDR3 spans 18 amino acids. The CDR3 sequence: CASSSGRMEWSDYNEQFF.

According to its frequency, this clonotype is medium-sized. The J gene is TRBJ2-5, the V gene TRBV7-2; TCRdb's assignment of TRBD2 cannot be checked, as there is no DNA. CDR3 length: 19 amino acids. The germline V gene encodes CDR1 SGHTA and CDR2 FQGNSA. CDR3 protein: CASSLIGGLSGGHQETQYF.

This clonotype is deemed medium-sized by its frequency. The CDR3 here is CASSPSLWEQYF. The V and J genes are TRBV28 and TRBJ2-7; TCRdb lists TRBD2, though no DNA is available to test this call. The CDR3 loop spans 12 amino acids. Germline V CDR1 and CDR2: MDHEN, SYDVKM.

By frequency, this clonotype is medium-sized. CDR3 residues: CSLTWGLGTEAFF. This chain uses TRBV20-1 with TRBJ1-1; TCRdb indicates TRBD1, and absent DNA this call remains unverified. Germline assignment: CDR1 DFQATT and CDR2 SNEGSKA (reference sequence). CDR3 length: 13 amino acids.

Its frequency marks this clonotype as medium-sized. The chain couples TRBV7-3 to TRBJ2-1; TCRdb names TRBD2, which stays unverified in the absence of DNA. In germline, CDR1 is SGHTA, CDR2 FQGTGA. The CDR3 runs 18 residues. CDR3 residues: CASSLTTTSGRAYNEQFF.

The rearrangement links TRBV2 to TRBJ2-5; the D call of TRBD1 rests on TCRdb alone, since no DNA is present to check it. This CDR3 is built from 14 residues. Germline loops: CDR1 SNHLY, CDR2 FYNNEI. The chain's CDR3 is CASRGAGGPETQYF.

The chain joins TRBV5-1 to TRBJ1-1. The CDR3 length is 14 residues. Germline CDR1 is SGHRS and CDR2 is YFSETQ. This CDR3 is CASSSEVGGDEAFF.

This clonotype shows up as medium-sized (0.01 to 0.1%) by frequency. The rearrangement links TRBV5-1 to TRBJ1-1; without DNA, the TCRdb call of TRBD1 cannot be checked. Germline CDR1 and CDR2: SGHRS and YFSETQ. The CDR3 extends over 15 amino acids. CDR3 sequence reads: CASSLGQGFINEAFF.